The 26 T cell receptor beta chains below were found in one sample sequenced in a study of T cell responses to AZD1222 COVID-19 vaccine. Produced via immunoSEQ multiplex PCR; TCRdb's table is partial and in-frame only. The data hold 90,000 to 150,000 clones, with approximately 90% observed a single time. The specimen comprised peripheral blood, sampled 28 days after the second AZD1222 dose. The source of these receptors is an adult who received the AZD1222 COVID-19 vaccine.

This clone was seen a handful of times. The CDR3 loop reads CASSLEGDRGMRGYTF. The CDR3 region has the DNA TGTGCCAGCAGCTTAGAGGGGGACAGGGGCATGAGGGGCTACACCTTC. V gene TRBV7-2 combines with J gene TRBJ1-2, with 10 bases identical to TRBD1. The CDR3 length is 16 residues. CDR1 and CDR2 (germline): SGHTA, FQGNSA. V shed 1 base and J 8 bases; nucleotides not matched to a gene: 10.

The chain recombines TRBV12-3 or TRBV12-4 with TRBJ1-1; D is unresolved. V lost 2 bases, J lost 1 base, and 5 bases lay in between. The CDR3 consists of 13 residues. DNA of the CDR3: TGTGCCAGCAGTTTATCAGGGAACACTGAAGCTTTCTTT. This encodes CASSLSGNTEAFF.

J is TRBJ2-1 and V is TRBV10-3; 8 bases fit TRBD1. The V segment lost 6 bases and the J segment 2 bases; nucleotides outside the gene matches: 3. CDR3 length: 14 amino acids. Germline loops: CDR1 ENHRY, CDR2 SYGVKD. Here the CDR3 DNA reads TGTGCCATCAGCAGACAGGGGACCTACAATGAGCAGTTCTTC. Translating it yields CAISRQGTYNEQFF.

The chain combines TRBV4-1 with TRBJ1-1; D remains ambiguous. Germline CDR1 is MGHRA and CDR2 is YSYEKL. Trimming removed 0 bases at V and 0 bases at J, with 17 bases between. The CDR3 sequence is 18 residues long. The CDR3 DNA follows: TGCGCCAGCAGCCAAGACCGGGTTCTAAGATACATGAACACTGAAGCTTTCTTT. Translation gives CASSQDRVLRYMNTEAFF.

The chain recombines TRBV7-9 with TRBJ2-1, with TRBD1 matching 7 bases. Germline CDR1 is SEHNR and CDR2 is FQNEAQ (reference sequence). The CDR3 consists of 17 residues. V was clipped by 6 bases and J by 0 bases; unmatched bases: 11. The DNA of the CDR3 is TGTGCCAGCAGACCCAAAACAGGGGTGAGCTCCTACAATGAGCAGTTCTTC. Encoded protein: CASRPKTGVSSYNEQFF.

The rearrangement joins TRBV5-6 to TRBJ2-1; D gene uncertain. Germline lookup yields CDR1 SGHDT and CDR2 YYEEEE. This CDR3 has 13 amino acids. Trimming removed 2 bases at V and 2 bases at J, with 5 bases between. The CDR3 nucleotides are TGTGCCAGCAGCTTCATCGCCTACAATGAGCAGTTCTTC. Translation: CASSFIAYNEQFF.

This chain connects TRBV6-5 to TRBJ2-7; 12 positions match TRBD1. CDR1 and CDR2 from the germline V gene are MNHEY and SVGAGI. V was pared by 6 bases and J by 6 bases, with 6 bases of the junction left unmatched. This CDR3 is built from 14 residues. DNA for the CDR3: TGTGCCAGCAGATCGGGACAGGGGGCGCGCGAGCAGTACTTC. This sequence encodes CASRSGQGAREQYF.

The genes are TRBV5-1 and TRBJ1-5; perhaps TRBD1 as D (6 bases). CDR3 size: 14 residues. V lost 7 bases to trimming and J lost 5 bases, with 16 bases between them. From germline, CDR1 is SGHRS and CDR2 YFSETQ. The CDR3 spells CASPPTGIDQPQHF. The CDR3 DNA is TGCGCCAGCCCTCCCACAGGGATAGATCAGCCCCAGCATTTT. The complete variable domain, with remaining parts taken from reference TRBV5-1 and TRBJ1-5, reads KAGVTQTPRYLIKTRGQQVTLSCSPISGHRSVSWYQQTPGQGLQFLFEYFSETQRNKGNFPGRFSGRQFSNSRSEMNVSTLELGDSALYLCASPPTGIDQPQHFGDGTRLSIL.

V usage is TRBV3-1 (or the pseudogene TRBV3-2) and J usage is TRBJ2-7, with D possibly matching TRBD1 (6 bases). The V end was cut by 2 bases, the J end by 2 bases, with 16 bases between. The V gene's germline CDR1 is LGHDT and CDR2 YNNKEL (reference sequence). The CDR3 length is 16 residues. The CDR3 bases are TGTGCCAGCAGCCAACGGAGACAGGATTCCACCTACGAGCAGTACTTC. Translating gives CASSQRRQDSTYEQYF.

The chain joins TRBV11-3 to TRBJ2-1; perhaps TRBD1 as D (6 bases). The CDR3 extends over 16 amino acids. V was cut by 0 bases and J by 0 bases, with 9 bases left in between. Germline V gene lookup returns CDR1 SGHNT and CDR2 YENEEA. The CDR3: CASSLDRGGSYNEQFF. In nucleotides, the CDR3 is TGTGCCAGCAGCTTAGATCGAGGGGGCTCCTACAATGAGCAGTTCTTC.

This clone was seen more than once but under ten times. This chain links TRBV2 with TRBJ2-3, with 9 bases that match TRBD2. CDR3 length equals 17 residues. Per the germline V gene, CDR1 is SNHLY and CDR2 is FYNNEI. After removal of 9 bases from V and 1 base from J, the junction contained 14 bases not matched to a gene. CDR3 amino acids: CASGGSGGRTRTDTQYF. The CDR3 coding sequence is TGTGCCAGTGGGGGTAGCGGGGGAAGGACCCGCACAGATACGCAGTATTTT.

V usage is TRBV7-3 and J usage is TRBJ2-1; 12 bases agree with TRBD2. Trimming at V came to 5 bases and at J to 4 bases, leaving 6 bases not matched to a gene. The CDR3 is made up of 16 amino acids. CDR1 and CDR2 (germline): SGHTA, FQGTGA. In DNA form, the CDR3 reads TGTGCCAGCAGCACGGCCGGGACTAGCGGGTACAATGAGCAGTTCTTC. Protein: CASSTAGTSGYNEQFF.

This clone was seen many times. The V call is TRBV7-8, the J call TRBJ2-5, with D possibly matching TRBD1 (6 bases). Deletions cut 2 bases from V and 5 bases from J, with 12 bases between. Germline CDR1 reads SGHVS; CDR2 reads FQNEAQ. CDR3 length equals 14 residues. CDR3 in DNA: TGTGCCAGCAGCTTAAAACGCAGGGGCGAGACCCAGTACTTC. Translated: CASSLKRRGETQYF.

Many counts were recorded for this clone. Here the CDR3 reads CASSLQGALQREQYF. As DNA, the CDR3 is TGTGCCAGCAGTCTACAGGGGGCCCTACAGCGGGAGCAGTACTTC. V gene TRBV3-1 (or the pseudogene TRBV3-2) combines with J gene TRBJ2-7; 9 bases are a match to TRBD1. The CDR3 totals 15 residues. CDR1 is LGHDT, CDR2 YNNKEL, per germline (reference sequence). V dropped 6 bases and J dropped 7; count of bases not matched to a gene: 13.

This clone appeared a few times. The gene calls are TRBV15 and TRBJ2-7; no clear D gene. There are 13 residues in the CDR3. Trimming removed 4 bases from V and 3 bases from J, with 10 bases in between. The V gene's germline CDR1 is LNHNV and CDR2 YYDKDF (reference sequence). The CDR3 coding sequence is TGTGCCACCAGCACCGCGTACGACTACGAGCAGTACTTC. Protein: CATSTAYDYEQYF.

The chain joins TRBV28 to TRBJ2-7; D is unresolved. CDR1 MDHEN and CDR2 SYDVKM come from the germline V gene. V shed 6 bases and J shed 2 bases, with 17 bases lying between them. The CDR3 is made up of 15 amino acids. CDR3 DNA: TGTGCCAGCAGGGTGGGCCCTACCGTTCCCTACGAGCAGTACTTC. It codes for CASRVGPTVPYEQYF.

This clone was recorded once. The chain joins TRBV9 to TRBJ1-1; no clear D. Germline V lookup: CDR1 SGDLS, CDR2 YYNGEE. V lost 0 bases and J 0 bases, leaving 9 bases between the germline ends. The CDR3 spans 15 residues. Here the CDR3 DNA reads TGTGCCAGCAGCGTAGATGAGGGCATGAACACTGAAGCTTTCTTT. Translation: CASSVDEGMNTEAFF.

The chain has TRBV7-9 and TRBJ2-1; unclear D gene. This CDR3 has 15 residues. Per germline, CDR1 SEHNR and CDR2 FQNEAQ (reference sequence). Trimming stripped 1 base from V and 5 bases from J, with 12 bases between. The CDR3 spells CASSLDFGSNNEQFF. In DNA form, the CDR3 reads TGTGCCAGCAGCTTAGATTTCGGCAGTAACAATGAGCAGTTCTTC. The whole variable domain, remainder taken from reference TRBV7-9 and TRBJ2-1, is DTGVSQNPRHKITKRGQNVTFRCDPISEHNRLYWYRQTLGQGPEFLTYFQNEAQLEKSRLLSDRFSAERPKGSFSTLEIQRTEQGDSAMYLCASSLDFGSNNEQFFGPGTRLTVL.

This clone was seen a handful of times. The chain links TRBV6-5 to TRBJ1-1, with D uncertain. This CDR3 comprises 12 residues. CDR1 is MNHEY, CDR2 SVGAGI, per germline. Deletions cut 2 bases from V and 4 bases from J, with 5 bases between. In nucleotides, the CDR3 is TGTGCCAGCAGTTACGGAGGCACTGAAGCTTTCTTT. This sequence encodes CASSYGGTEAFF.

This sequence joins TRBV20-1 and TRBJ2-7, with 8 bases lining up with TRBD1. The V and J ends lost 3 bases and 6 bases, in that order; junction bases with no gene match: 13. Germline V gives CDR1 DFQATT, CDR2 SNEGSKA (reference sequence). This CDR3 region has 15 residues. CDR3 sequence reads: CSASRADRVSGEQYF. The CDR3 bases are TGCAGTGCTAGTCGGGCGGACAGGGTTTCAGGCGAGCAGTACTTC.

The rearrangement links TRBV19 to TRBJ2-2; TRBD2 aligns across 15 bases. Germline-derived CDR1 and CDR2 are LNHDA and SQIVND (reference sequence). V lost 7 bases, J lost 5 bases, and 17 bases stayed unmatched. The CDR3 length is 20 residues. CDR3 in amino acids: CASTTRTWTSGGAGTGELFF. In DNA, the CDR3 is TGTGCCAGTACTACCCGGACTTGGACTAGCGGGGGGGCCGGGACCGGGGAGCTGTTTTTT.

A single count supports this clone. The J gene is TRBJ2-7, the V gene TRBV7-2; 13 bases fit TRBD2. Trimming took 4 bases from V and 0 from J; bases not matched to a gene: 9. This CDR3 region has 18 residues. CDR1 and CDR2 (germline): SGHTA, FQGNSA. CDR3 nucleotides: TGTGCCAGCAGCTACACTAGCGGGGGGGCAATTCTCTCCTACGAGCAGTACTTC. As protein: CASSYTSGGAILSYEQYF.

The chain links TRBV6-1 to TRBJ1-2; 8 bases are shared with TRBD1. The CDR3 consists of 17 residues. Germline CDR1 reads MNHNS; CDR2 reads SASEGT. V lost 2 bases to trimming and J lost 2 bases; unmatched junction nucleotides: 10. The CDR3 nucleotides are TGTGCCAGCAGTGAACATAAATTCGGACAGGGAAACTATGGCTACACCTTC. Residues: CASSEHKFGQGNYGYTF.

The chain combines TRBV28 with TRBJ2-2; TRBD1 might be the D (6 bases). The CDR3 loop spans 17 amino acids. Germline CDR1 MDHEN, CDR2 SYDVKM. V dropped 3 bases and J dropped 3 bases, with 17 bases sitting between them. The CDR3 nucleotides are TGTGCCAGCAGTTTTAGGGCCGCCGGGACATACACCGGGGAGCTGTTTTTT. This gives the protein CASSFRAAGTYTGELFF.

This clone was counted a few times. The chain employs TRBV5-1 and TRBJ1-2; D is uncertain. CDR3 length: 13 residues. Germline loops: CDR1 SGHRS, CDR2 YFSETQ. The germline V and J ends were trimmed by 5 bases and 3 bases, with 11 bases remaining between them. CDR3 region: CASRPRVDYGYTF. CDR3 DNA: TGCGCCAGCAGACCGAGGGTTGACTATGGCTACACCTTC.

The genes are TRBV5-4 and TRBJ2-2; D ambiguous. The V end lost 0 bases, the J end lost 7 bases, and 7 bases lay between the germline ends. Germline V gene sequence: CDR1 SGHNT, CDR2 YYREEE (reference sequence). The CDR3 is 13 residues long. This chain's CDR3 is CASSLERFGELFF. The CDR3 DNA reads TGTGCCAGCAGCTTGGAGAGGTTCGGGGAGCTGTTTTTT. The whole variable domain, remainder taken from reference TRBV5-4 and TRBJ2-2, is ETGVTQSPTHLIKTRGQQVTLRCSSQSGHNTVSWYQQALGQGPQFIFQYYREEENGRGNFPPRFSGLQFPNYSSELNVNALELDDSALYLCASSLERFGELFFGEGSRLTVL.